This TCR beta chain derives from a study of blood T cell repertoires in COVID-19. Clones were read by immunoSEQ multiplex PCR, and TCRdb kept only the in-frame ones, dropping some. The sample contains about 250,000 clones, approximately 89% of which appear only once. The CDR3 covers 16 residues. After removal of 4 bases from V and 2 bases from J, the junction contained 7 bases not matched to a gene. Looked up from germline, CDR1 is KGHDR and CDR2 is SFDVKD. This clonotype was obtained from a woman aged 25 to 45 with COVID-19, enrolled during active disease. This chain joins TRBV24-1 and TRBJ2-5, with 9 bases fitting TRBD1. Sequenced material: peripheral blood. CDR3 sequence reads: CATSEPGGTGQETQYF. The CDR3 region has the DNA TGTGCCACCAGTGAGCCAGGGGGGACAGGGCAAGAGACCCAGTACTTC.